This T cell receptor (beta chain) was identified in a study of T cells in Graves' hyperthyroidism and ophthalmopathy (dated by TCRdb to the late 2010s). About the investigation overall: Peripheral blood was collected at initial diagnosis, before any treatment. The paper describes TCR Vbeta CDR3 sequencing of fewer than 150 peripheral blood samples, made up of about 41 ophthalmopathy patients, some 80 hyperthyroidism patients and 17 progressor patients. To identify TCR V-J signatures that set the groups apart, the researchers used a discovery cohort of about a hundred patients, made up of under 50 with Graves' ophthalmopathy and some 55 with stable Graves' hyperthyroidism. Following sampling, methimazole starting at 30 mg daily was given to hyperthyroidism patients, and high-dose intravenous methylprednisolone was given to ophthalmopathy patients. The study also compared thyroid tissue and blood T-cell repertoires from roughly six Graves' hyperthyroidism patients. Prospective prediction of ophthalmopathy was tested in an independent validation cohort of 18 to 20 hyperthyroidism patients and 17 patients who later progressed to ophthalmopathy. For training and testing, the 95 to 100 patients in the discovery cohort were randomly divided in a 7:3 ratio. Results and caveats for the whole study, not just this receptor: During validation, the model predicted progression to ophthalmopathy a median of approximately 6 months ahead of onset, with almost 71% sensitivity and 72% to 80% specificity. Most expanded thyroid clonotypes (frequency above 0.001) were also detected in blood, a finding suggesting that blood repertoires may reflect thyroid immune responses. In cross-validation, a model built on a 13 V-J signature told ophthalmopathy apart from stable hyperthyroidism with 85% to 90% sensitivity and 81% to 82% specificity, and in testing the same model reached 80%/75%. No statistical method was used to set the sample size in advance, and investigators knew the group allocation.

In the ophthalmopathy patients, disease was moderately to severely active, with a Clinical Activity Score of 3 or more, a NOSPECS grade of 4 or more, and a duration of less than 3 months. Patients with uncontrolled infections, other autoimmune diseases, pregnancy or lactation were excluded. Diagnoses relied on clinical symptoms, serum thyroxine and TRAb, thyroid ultrasound and orbital computed tomography. PBMCs were isolated from 7.5 to 10 ml of fresh peripheral blood by Ficoll-Paque density gradient centrifugation. Trizol reagent was used to extract total RNA, and RNA quality was then checked on an Agilent 2100 Bioanalyzer. On this clonotype: The antigen it binds to is not known. The sample holds no much larger clone one base away, and base qualities are not on file.

The TCR beta CDR3 regions were amplified from the RNA transcripts. For the first round of RT-PCR on the TCR CDR3, the HTBI primer set was used together with the Qiagen OneStep RT-PCR kit. A second multiplex PCR round built the libraries, followed by size selection and purification. Paired-end sequencing of the libraries was performed with 100 bp reads on an Illumina HiSeq2000. The original pipeline was this. SOAPnuke was used to process the raw data, with reads discarded if the reads contained adapters or uncalled bases, had a mean Phred below 15, or lacked an exact constant-primer or identifier match. COPE v1.2.5 was used to merge the high-quality paired reads, and each unique nucleotide sequence was defined as a clonotype. MiTCR v1.1 was used to align the clonotypes against IMGT TRBV, TRBD and TRBJ reference segments. Analysis was restricted to V-J combinations with a frequency above 0.0001, which covered over 98% of repertoires. The TCS score was defined as the ratio of F50 (clonal expansion) to E x V (chaos), calculated using BLOSUM62-based TCRdist between CDR3 peptides within each V-J. Welch's t-statistics and random forest reduced roughly 500 V-J features to 13, which were used in a naive Bayes classifier (R e1071). TCRdb trimmed the raw reads at Q25, called clones with MiXCR and kept productive beta chains. Rows are unified per CDR3 protein, each entry keeping the most common DNA and genes. These V and J calls are TCRdb output, not the study's own analysis. This sample has 640,000 or so distinct CDR3 sequences in its table, and over 12% of those were observed once. The ten top clones hold more than 6% of the sample.

Sequences GTSNPN (CDR1) and SVGIG (CDR2) are obtained from the germline V gene (reference sequence). From the cysteine up to the phenylalanine, the CDR3 has a length of 15 residues. Only the CDR3 part of the read is kept: 45 bases, read in frame from the first base. Relative to germline, V is 0 bases shorter and J is 4 bases shorter, with 16 bases between their ends. Source material: blood. The chain is assembled from TRBV30 and TRBJ2-7, with a weak D call of TRBD1 (5 bases match). The sequence derives from a woman aged 18-29 years with Graves' ophthalmopathy. The CDR3: CAWSVGPPTLYEQYF. The base sequence is TGTGCCTGGAGTGTGGGGCCACCCACTCTTTACGAGCAGTACTTC.